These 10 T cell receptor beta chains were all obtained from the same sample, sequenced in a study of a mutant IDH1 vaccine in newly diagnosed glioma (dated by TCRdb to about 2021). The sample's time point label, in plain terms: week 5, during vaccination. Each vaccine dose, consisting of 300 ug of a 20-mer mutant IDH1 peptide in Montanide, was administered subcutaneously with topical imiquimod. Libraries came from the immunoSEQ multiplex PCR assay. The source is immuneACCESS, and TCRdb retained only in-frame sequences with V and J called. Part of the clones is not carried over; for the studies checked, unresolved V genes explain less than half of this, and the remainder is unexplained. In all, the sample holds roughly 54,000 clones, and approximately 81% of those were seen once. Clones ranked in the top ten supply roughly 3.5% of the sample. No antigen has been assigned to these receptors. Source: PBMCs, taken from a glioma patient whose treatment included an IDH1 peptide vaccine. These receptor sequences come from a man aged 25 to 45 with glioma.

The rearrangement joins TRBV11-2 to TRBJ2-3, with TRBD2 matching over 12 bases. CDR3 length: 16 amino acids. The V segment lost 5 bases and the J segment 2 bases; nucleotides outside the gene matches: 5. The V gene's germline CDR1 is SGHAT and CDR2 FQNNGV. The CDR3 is CASSLRLAGATDTQYF. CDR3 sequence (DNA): TGTGCCAGCAGCCTCAGACTAGCGGGGGCCACAGATACGCAGTATTTT.

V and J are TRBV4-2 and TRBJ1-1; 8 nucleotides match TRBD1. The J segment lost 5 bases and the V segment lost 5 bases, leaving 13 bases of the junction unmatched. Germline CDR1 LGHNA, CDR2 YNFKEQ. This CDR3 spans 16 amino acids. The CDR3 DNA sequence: TGTGCCAGCAGCTTGGGGGCAGGGGGCTGGGGGACTGAAGCTTTCTTT. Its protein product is CASSLGAGGWGTEAFF.

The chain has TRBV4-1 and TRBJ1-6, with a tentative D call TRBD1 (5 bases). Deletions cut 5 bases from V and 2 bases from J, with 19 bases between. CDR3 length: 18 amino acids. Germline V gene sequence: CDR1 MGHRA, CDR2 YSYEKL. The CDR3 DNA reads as TGCGCCAGCAGCAAGGGAGGGGCCCAAGAAACCTATAATTCACCCCTCCACTTT. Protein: CASSKGGAQETYNSPLHF.

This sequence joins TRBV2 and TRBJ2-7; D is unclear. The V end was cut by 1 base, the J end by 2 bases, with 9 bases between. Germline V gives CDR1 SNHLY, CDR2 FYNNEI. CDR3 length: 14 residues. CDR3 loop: CASSEDPTAYEQYF. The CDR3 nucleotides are TGTGCCAGCAGTGAAGACCCGACGGCCTACGAGCAGTACTTC.

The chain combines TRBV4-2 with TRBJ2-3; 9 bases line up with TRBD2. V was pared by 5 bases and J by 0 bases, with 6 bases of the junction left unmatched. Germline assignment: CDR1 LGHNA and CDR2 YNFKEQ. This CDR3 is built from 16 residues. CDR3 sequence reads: CASSYRTSVSTDTQYF. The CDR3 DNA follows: TGTGCCAGCAGCTACCGGACTAGCGTAAGCACAGATACGCAGTATTTT.

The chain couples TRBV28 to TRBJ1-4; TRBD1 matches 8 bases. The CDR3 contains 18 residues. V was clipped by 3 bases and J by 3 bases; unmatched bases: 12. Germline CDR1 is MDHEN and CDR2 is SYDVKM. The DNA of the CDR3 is TGTGCCAGCAGTTTGTCCCTTAACCCGGGACAGGCTAATGAAAAACTGTTTTTT. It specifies CASSLSLNPGQANEKLFF.

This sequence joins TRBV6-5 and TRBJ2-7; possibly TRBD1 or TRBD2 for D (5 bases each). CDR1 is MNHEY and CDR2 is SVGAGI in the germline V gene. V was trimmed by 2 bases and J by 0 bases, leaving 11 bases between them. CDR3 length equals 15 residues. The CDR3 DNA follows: TGTGCCAGCAGTTACGGACGGGGCCTCTCCTACGAGCAGTACTTC. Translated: CASSYGRGLSYEQYF.

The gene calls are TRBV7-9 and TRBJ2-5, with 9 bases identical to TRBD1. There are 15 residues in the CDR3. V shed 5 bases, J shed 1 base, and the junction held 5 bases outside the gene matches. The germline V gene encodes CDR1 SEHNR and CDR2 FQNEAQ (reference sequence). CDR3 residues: CASSRWDRAQETQYF. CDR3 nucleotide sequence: TGTGCCAGCAGCCGATGGGACAGGGCCCAAGAGACCCAGTACTTC.

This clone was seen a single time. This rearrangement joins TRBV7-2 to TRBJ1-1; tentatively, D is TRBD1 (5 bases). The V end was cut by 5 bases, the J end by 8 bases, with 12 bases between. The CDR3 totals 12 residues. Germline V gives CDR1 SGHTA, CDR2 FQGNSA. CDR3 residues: CASSVRGIEAFF. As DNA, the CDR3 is TGTGCCAGCAGCGTACGGGGGATCGAAGCTTTCTTT.

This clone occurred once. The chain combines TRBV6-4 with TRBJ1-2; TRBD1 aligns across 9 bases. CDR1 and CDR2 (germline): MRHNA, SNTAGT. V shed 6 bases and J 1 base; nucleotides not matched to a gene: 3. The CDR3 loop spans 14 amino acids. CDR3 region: CASRKGQGNYGYTF. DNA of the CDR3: TGTGCCAGCAGAAAGGGACAGGGTAACTATGGCTACACCTTC.